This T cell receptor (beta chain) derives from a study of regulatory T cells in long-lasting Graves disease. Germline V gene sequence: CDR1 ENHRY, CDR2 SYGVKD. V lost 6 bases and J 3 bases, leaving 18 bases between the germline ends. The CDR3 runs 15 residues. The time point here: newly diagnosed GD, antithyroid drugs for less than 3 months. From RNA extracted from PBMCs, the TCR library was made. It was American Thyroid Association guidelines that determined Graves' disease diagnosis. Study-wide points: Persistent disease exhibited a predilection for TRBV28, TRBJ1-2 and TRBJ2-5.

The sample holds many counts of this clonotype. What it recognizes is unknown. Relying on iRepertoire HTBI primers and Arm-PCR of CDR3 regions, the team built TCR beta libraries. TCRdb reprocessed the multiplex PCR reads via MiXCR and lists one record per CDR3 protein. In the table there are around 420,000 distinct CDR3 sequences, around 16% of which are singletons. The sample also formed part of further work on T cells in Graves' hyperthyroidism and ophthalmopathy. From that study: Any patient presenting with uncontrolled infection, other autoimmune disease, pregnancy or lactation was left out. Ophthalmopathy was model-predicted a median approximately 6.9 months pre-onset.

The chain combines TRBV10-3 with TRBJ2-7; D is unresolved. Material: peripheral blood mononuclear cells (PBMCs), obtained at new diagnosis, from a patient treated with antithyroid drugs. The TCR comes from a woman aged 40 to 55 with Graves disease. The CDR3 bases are TGTGCCATCAGCAATCGCACCCCCGAATTCTACGAGCAGTACTTC. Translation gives CAISNRTPEFYEQYF.